A selection of T cell receptor beta chains follows, all from one sample in a study of cytomegalovirus exposure and HLA in healthy donors. The assay was immunoSEQ multiplex PCR, and TCRdb's table has in-frame clones only and misses some. This repertoire shows 90,000 to 130,000 clones, roughly three quarters found once; its top ten account for roughly 6.2%. Material: PBMCs. Receptors were obtained from a man aged 25-40 years in good health and CMV-seropositive. Both conserved end residues are part of each CDR3. The D gene is left open where the match is weak. Size is stated for part of the rows, as once, few or many counts, or as a class when the clone is expanded.

size	V	J	D	CDR3	DNA
NA	TRBV27	TRBJ2-7	TRBD1	CASSLYGTGGYEQYF	TGTGCCAGCAGTTTATACGGGACAGGGGGCTACGAGCAGTACTTC
NA	TRBV10-3	TRBJ2-1	TRBD2	CAISESSGVINEQFF	TGTGCCATCAGTGAGTCGAGCGGGGTAATCAATGAGCAGTTCTTC
NA	TRBV5-1	TRBJ2-1	TRBD2	CASSLPTSGGAHEQFF	TGCGCCAGCAGCTTGCCCACTAGCGGGGGGGCACATGAGCAGTTCTTC
NA	TRBV7-2	TRBJ2-1	NA	CASSLAGGIYNEQFF	TGTGCCAGCAGCTTAGCCGGGGGTATTTACAATGAGCAGTTCTTC
few	TRBV12-5	TRBJ1-5	NA	CASGGTVNQPQHF	TGTGCTAGTGGGGGCACGGTCAATCAGCCCCAGCATTTT
NA	TRBV11-2	TRBJ1-1	NA	CASSLVQGKNTEAFF	TGTGCCAGCAGCTTAGTGCAGGGCAAGAACACTGAAGCTTTCTTT
NA	TRBV5-8	TRBJ1-2	TRBD1	CAGSSRDRVTGYGYTF	TGTGCCGGCAGCTCCCGGGACAGGGTTACCGGGTATGGCTACACCTTC
NA	TRBV19	TRBJ1-1	NA	CASSSIRNTEAFF	TGTGCCAGTAGTTCGATTAGGAACACTGAAGCTTTCTTT
NA	TRBV10-3	TRBJ1-2	NA	CAISENLLQVNYGYTF	TGTGCCATCAGTGAGAATCTACTCCAGGTTAACTATGGCTACACCTTC
NA	TRBV25-1	TRBJ2-7	NA	CASSGGRSYEQYF	TGTGCCAGCAGTGGAGGCCGGTCCTACGAGCAGTACTTC
NA	TRBV6-5	TRBJ1-5	NA	CASSFRGEGNQPQHF	TGTGCCAGCAGTTTCAGGGGTGAGGGCAATCAGCCCCAGCATTTT
few	TRBV10-3	TRBJ2-4	TRBD1	CAIRATGGEGKNIQYF	TGTGCCATCAGGGCGACAGGGGGCGAGGGCAAAAACATTCAGTACTTC
NA	TRBV30	TRBJ2-5	NA	CAWSVGAYPGWQYF	TGTGCCTGGAGTGTAGGCGCGTATCCAGGGTGGCAGTACTTC
NA	TRBV6-6	TRBJ2-7	NA	CASSRPEAREQYF	TGTGCCAGCAGTCGTCCCGAAGCGCGGGAGCAGTACTTC
NA	TRBV25-1	TRBJ2-1	TRBD2	CASSLAGGTNEQFF	TGTGCCAGCTCACTAGCGGGGGGGACCAATGAGCAGTTCTTC
few	TRBV10-1	TRBJ2-5	TRBD2	CASSARLAGGQETQYF	TGCGCCAGCAGCGCCAGACTAGCGGGGGGACAAGAGACCCAGTACTTC
NA	TRBV7-9	TRBJ1-6	NA	CASSLGSSYNSPLHF	TGTGCCAGCAGCTTAGGGAGCTCCTATAATTCACCCCTCCACTTT
few	TRBV25-1	TRBJ2-2	NA	CASSDPSRGELFF	TGTGCCAGCAGTGATCCTTCTCGTGGGGAGCTGTTTTTT
few	TRBV30	TRBJ1-2	TRBD1	CAWTGGFYGYTF	TGTGCCTGGACAGGGGGATTCTATGGCTACACCTTC
few	TRBV6-1	TRBJ1-1	NA	CASSSTGFNTEAFF	TGTGCCAGCAGTTCGACAGGTTTCAACACTGAAGCTTTCTTT
NA	TRBV6-5	TRBJ2-1	NA	CASSIISYNEQFF	TGTGCCAGCAGTATAATCTCCTACAATGAGCAGTTCTTC
NA	TRBV9	TRBJ1-1	TRBD1	CASGRQGATEAFF	TGTGCCAGCGGGCGACAGGGCGCCACTGAAGCTTTCTTT
NA	TRBV27	TRBJ2-1	TRBD2	CASSPRTSGGANEQFF	TGTGCCAGCAGTCCCCGGACTAGCGGGGGGGCAAATGAGCAGTTCTTC
NA	TRBV9	TRBJ2-3	TRBD2	CASSVETSPSTDTQYF	TGTGCCAGCAGCGTAGAGACTAGCCCTAGCACAGATACGCAGTATTTT
NA	TRBV9	TRBJ1-4	TRBD1	CASSAGTGYEKLFF	TGTGCCAGCAGCGCCGGGACAGGGTACGAAAAACTGTTTTTT
NA	TRBV18	TRBJ2-2	TRBD1	CASSPKTGANTGELFF	TGTGCCAGCTCACCGAAGACAGGGGCGAACACCGGGGAGCTGTTTTTT
NA	TRBV7-8	TRBJ2-7	TRBD1	CASSSWTGGLYEQYF	TGTGCCAGCAGCTCCTGGACAGGGGGCTTGTACGAGCAGTACTTC
NA	TRBV7-6	TRBJ1-6	NA	CASSLGASGDSPLHF	TGTGCCAGCAGCTTAGGGGCCTCGGGGGATTCACCCCTCCACTTT